Sequencing of this T cell receptor (beta chain) was carried out in a study of T-cell memory formation after mild COVID-19. CDR3 length: 14 residues. CDR1 MNHEY and CDR2 SVGAGI come from the germline V gene. The V end lost 0 bases, the J end lost 6 bases, and 8 bases lay between the germline ends. Study-wide results and limits: Detection of some responders pre-infection suggested pre-existing cross-reactive memory T cells participated. Whereas later expanders leaned CD4+, clones contracting day 15 to 85 showed a balanced CD4/CD8 makeup.

TCR alpha and TCR beta cDNA libraries carrying sample barcodes and UMIs were produced by 5'RACE using constant-segment primers. TCRdb reprocessed the 5' RACE reads with MiXCR, giving one entry per CDR3 protein. Of some 97,000 distinct CDR3 sequences in the sample, over 8.5% were seen once. In regard to this clonotype: Its antigen is not known.

The sample consisted of PBMCs or a T cell subset sorted from them (not recorded which). This clonotype was obtained from a man between 18 and 35 years old who had mild COVID-19 (a few samples of this study predate the infection). Cell type and time point are not known. V and J are TRBV6-5 and TRBJ2-2, with D unclear. The CDR3 region is CASSYSPKAGELFF. As DNA, the CDR3 is TGTGCCAGCAGTTACTCCCCGAAGGCCGGGGAGCTGTTTTTT.